The clone carrying this T cell receptor (beta chain) has more than one count but fewer than ten. The RNA input was roughly 0.45 to 1 ug, and it was reverse transcribed with random hexamers. TCRdb re-analysed the immunoSEQ multiplex PCR reads in MiXCR, keeping a single row per CDR3 protein. The sample yields 250,000 to 300,000 distinct CDR3 sequences, 85% seen once. The CD8+ and CD4+ T cells were isolated magnetically using a negative isolation approach, whereas the TEMRA cells were enriched by FACS. Germline CDR1 and CDR2: SGHTA and FQGNSA. The junction had 7 bases not matched to a gene; V was cut back by 2 bases and J by 7 bases. The CDR3 is 15 amino acids. This entry belongs to a study of CD8 T cells in Susac syndrome.

The sequencing input was CD8+ T cells from PBMCs. The chain uses TRBV7-2 and TRBJ2-1; TRBD2 matches 8 bases. The TCR originated in a human donor with multiple sclerosis. CDR3: CASSLRVAGRNEQFF. The CDR3 DNA is TGTGCCAGCAGCTTAAGGGTAGCGGGAAGGAATGAGCAGTTCTTC. Full variable domain (rest looked up from reference TRBV7-2 and TRBJ2-1): GAGVSQSPSNKVTEKGKDVELRCDPISGHTALYWYRQSLGQGLEFLIYFQGNSAPDKSGLPSDRFSAERTGGSVSTLTIQRTQQEDSAVYLCASSLRVAGRNEQFFGPGTRLTVL.